A selection of T cell receptor beta chains follows, all from one sample in a study of blood T cell repertoires in COVID-19. Repertoires were generated with immunoSEQ multiplex PCR, while TCRdb's copy carries only in-frame clones and drops some. The sample holds about 200,000 clones, 70% to 90% seen once. Input material: peripheral blood. These receptors originate from a man in his sixties with acute or convalescent COVID-19. Both conserved end residues are part of each CDR3. The order of the fields is clone size, J gene, V gene, D gene, CDR3 DNA, CDR3 protein. The D gene is left open where the match is weak. The listing skips clone size in some rows; elsewhere it reads once, few, many or a size class.

clone_size: NA; j_call: TRBJ2-3; v_call: TRBV9; d_call: TRBD1; cdr3_nt: TGTGCCAGCAGCGTCCAACAGGGGGCCAGCACAGATACGCAGTATTTT; cdr3_aa: CASSVQQGASTDTQYF
clone_size: NA; j_call: TRBJ2-7; v_call: TRBV5-1; d_call: TRBD1; cdr3_nt: TGCGCCAGCAGGTTTAGGACCGGGACAGTACCCTCCTACGAGCAGTACTTC; cdr3_aa: CASRFRTGTVPSYEQYF
clone_size: NA; j_call: TRBJ2-3; v_call: TRBV24-1; d_call: NA; cdr3_nt: TGTGCCACCAGCAAACAGGGAACAGATACGCAGTATTTT; cdr3_aa: CATSKQGTDTQYF
clone_size: NA; j_call: TRBJ2-3; v_call: TRBV18; d_call: TRBD2; cdr3_nt: TGTGCCAGCTCACCGCTCAGAAGCGGGGACGCGGAAGATACGCAGTATTTT; cdr3_aa: CASSPLRSGDAEDTQYF
clone_size: NA; j_call: TRBJ2-3; v_call: TRBV24-1; d_call: TRBD2; cdr3_nt: TGTGCCACCAGCCAGACTAGCGGGGGGACAGATACGCAGTATTTT; cdr3_aa: CATSQTSGGTDTQYF
clone_size: once; j_call: TRBJ2-1; v_call: TRBV7-8; d_call: NA; cdr3_nt: TGTGCCAGCAGCCCTTACAATGAGCAGTTCTTC; cdr3_aa: CASSPYNEQFF
clone_size: NA; j_call: TRBJ2-1; v_call: TRBV19; d_call: NA; cdr3_nt: TGTGCCAGTAGTATAGCTGGGGGGGGGCAGGGGAATGAGCAGTTCTTC; cdr3_aa: CASSIAGGGQGNEQFF
clone_size: NA; j_call: TRBJ2-1; v_call: TRBV5-1; d_call: NA; cdr3_nt: TGCGCCAGCACCAAGGGGTACAATGAGCAGTTCTTC; cdr3_aa: CASTKGYNEQFF
clone_size: NA; j_call: TRBJ1-2; v_call: TRBV30; d_call: TRBD1; cdr3_nt: TGTGCCTGGCCGTTGAGACAGGGACAGGTGTATGGCTACACCTTC; cdr3_aa: CAWPLRQGQVYGYTF
clone_size: NA; j_call: TRBJ1-2; v_call: TRBV6-6; d_call: NA; cdr3_nt: TGTGCCAGCAGTTACTCGGGGGGTCAGGATGGCTACACCTTC; cdr3_aa: CASSYSGGQDGYTF
clone_size: NA; j_call: TRBJ1-2; v_call: TRBV29-1; d_call: NA; cdr3_nt: TGCAGCGTTGCTCAAGGGGCCAACTATGGCTACACCTTC; cdr3_aa: CSVAQGANYGYTF
clone_size: NA; j_call: TRBJ2-1; v_call: TRBV20-1; d_call: NA; cdr3_nt: TGCAGTGCTAGTCGGACTATCCGGAATGAGCAGTTCTTC; cdr3_aa: CSASRTIRNEQFF
clone_size: NA; j_call: TRBJ1-1; v_call: TRBV11-1; d_call: TRBD1; cdr3_nt: TGTGCCAGCAGCGCCTATACAGGGGGCACTGAAGCTTTCTTT; cdr3_aa: CASSAYTGGTEAFF
clone_size: NA; j_call: TRBJ2-1; v_call: TRBV14; d_call: TRBD2; cdr3_nt: TGTGCCAGCAGCCAAGATTGGGGGTCGGGGGGACCCCTGGGAAATGAGCAGTTCTTC; cdr3_aa: CASSQDWGSGGPLGNEQFF
clone_size: NA; j_call: TRBJ1-5; v_call: TRBV6-1; d_call: NA; cdr3_nt: TGTGCCAGCAGTGAACTAGGGGCCTCCAATCAGCCCCAGCATTTT; cdr3_aa: CASSELGASNQPQHF
clone_size: NA; j_call: TRBJ2-5; v_call: TRBV5-1; d_call: NA; cdr3_nt: TGCGCCAGCAGCGCCGGACAGACCTTCGAGGGGCCCCAGTACTTC; cdr3_aa: CASSAGQTFEGPQYF
clone_size: NA; j_call: TRBJ1-5; v_call: TRBV5-4; d_call: NA; cdr3_nt: TGTGCCAGCCACAACCCTGACAGGAACCTTGGTAGCAATCAGCCCCAGCATTTT; cdr3_aa: CASHNPDRNLGSNQPQHF
clone_size: NA; j_call: TRBJ1-4; v_call: TRBV5-6; d_call: NA; cdr3_nt: TGTGCCAGCAGCTTCCGACAGTTCGGTGAAAAACTGTTTTTT; cdr3_aa: CASSFRQFGEKLFF
clone_size: NA; j_call: TRBJ1-2; v_call: TRBV6-1; d_call: TRBD1; cdr3_nt: TGTGCCAGCAGTGAACGGGACAGCCTATATGGCTACACCTTC; cdr3_aa: CASSERDSLYGYTF
clone_size: once; j_call: TRBJ1-2; v_call: TRBV29-1; d_call: NA; cdr3_nt: TGCAGCGTTGCGGGGGGGAACTATGGCTACACCTTC; cdr3_aa: CSVAGGNYGYTF
clone_size: NA; j_call: TRBJ1-2; v_call: TRBV9; d_call: NA; cdr3_nt: TGTGCCAGCAGCGTAAATATGTCTACCCCTAACTATGGCTACACCTTC; cdr3_aa: CASSVNMSTPNYGYTF
clone_size: NA; j_call: TRBJ1-1; v_call: TRBV5-1; d_call: TRBD1; cdr3_nt: TGCGCCAGCAGACAGACAGGGGGCACTGAAGCTTTCTTT; cdr3_aa: CASRQTGGTEAFF
clone_size: few; j_call: TRBJ1-6; v_call: TRBV11-2; d_call: TRBD1; cdr3_nt: TGTGCCAGCAGCGGACGGACAGGGAAAGGACGTTCACCCCTCCACTTT; cdr3_aa: CASSGRTGKGRSPLHF
clone_size: NA; j_call: TRBJ1-1; v_call: TRBV20-1; d_call: NA; cdr3_nt: TGCAGTGCTAGTTATCTAGAGGGCGGCACTGAAGCTTTCTTT; cdr3_aa: CSASYLEGGTEAFF
clone_size: NA; j_call: TRBJ2-3; v_call: TRBV24-1; d_call: NA; cdr3_nt: TGTGCCACCAGTTCGGGGTTGGGCACAGATACGCAGTATTTT; cdr3_aa: CATSSGLGTDTQYF
clone_size: NA; j_call: TRBJ2-5; v_call: TRBV7-2; d_call: TRBD1; cdr3_nt: TGTGCCAGCAGCTTACAGGGGGCCGGGGAGACCCAGTACTTC; cdr3_aa: CASSLQGAGETQYF
clone_size: NA; j_call: TRBJ1-3; v_call: TRBV29-1; d_call: NA; cdr3_nt: TGCAGCGTTGCGTCCGGGGCTGGAAACACCATATATTTT; cdr3_aa: CSVASGAGNTIYF
clone_size: NA; j_call: TRBJ2-7; v_call: TRBV12-3/TRBV12-4; d_call: NA; cdr3_nt: TGTGCCAGCAGTCCGGACAGCTCCTACGAGCAGTACTTC; cdr3_aa: CASSPDSSYEQYF
clone_size: NA; j_call: TRBJ2-7; v_call: TRBV7-2; d_call: TRBD2; cdr3_nt: TGTGCCAGCAGCTTACAGCGGGGGCCCGGCGAGCAGTACTTC; cdr3_aa: CASSLQRGPGEQYF
clone_size: NA; j_call: TRBJ2-7; v_call: TRBV5-1; d_call: NA; cdr3_nt: TGCGCCAGCAGCTTACCTGACAGTTCCTACGAGCAGTACTTC; cdr3_aa: CASSLPDSSYEQYF
clone_size: NA; j_call: TRBJ2-7; v_call: TRBV5-6; d_call: NA; cdr3_nt: TGTGCCAGCAGCCGGGACTTCTACGAGCAGTACTTC; cdr3_aa: CASSRDFYEQYF
clone_size: NA; j_call: TRBJ1-4; v_call: TRBV5-1; d_call: NA; cdr3_nt: TGCGCCAGCAGCTTAACCCCATTAGCAACTAATGAAAAACTGTTTTTT; cdr3_aa: CASSLTPLATNEKLFF
clone_size: NA; j_call: TRBJ1-4; v_call: TRBV9; d_call: NA; cdr3_nt: TGTGCCAGCAGCGAGGTCGCCGCGGAGGGAAAACTGTTTTTT; cdr3_aa: CASSEVAAEGKLFF
clone_size: NA; j_call: TRBJ1-5; v_call: TRBV19; d_call: NA; cdr3_nt: TGTGCCAGTACCCCCCAAGGGAGCCGGGGGAATCAGCCCCAGCATTTT; cdr3_aa: CASTPQGSRGNQPQHF